A selection of T cell receptor beta chains follows, all from one sample in a study of T cell responses to AZD1222 COVID-19 vaccine. Profiled with immunoSEQ multiplex PCR; TCRdb holds only in-frame clones, not every one. The table includes 150,000 or so clones, around 93% detected once. The source was peripheral blood, collected 28 days after the second AZD1222 dose. Receptors originate from an adult who received the AZD1222 COVID-19 vaccine. The CDR3 runs from the conserved cysteine through the conserved F or W. A D gene is named only where the DNA matches it firmly. Clone size is shown for a subset of rows, as once, few, many or a class of expanded clone.

TRBD2,TRBV4-1,TRBJ2-7,-,CASSQGLAGPRWNEQYF,TGCGCCAGCAGCCAAGGGCTAGCGGGACCCCGTTGGAACGAGCAGTACTTC
TRBD1,TRBV27,TRBJ1-2,-,CASSLKGASYGYTF,TGTGCCAGCAGTTTAAAGGGGGCAAGCTATGGCTACACCTTC
-,TRBV7-3,TRBJ1-3,-,CASSLGGGSGNTIYF,TGTGCCAGCAGCTTGGGGGGCGGTTCTGGAAACACCATATATTTT
TRBD1,TRBV11-3,TRBJ2-1,-,CASSSGQGYNEQFF,TGTGCCAGCAGCTCGGGACAGGGCTACAATGAGCAGTTCTTC
-,TRBV10-3,TRBJ1-2,-,CAISEVWDYGYTF,TGTGCCATCAGTGAGGTCTGGGACTATGGCTACACCTTC
TRBD1,TRBV5-4,TRBJ2-7,once,CASSLQGGRGQYF,TGTGCCAGCAGCTTGCAAGGGGGCAGGGGGCAGTACTTC
TRBD1,TRBV13,TRBJ1-2,-,CASSSRDRANYGYTF,TGTGCCAGCAGCAGCAGGGACAGGGCAAACTATGGCTACACCTTC
TRBD1,TRBV12-3/TRBV12-4,TRBJ1-2,-,CASSLGQGYGYTF,TGTGCCAGCAGTCTCGGACAGGGCTATGGCTACACCTTC
-,TRBV27,TRBJ2-2,once,CASSLSGSGELFF,TGTGCCAGCAGTTTATCTGGGTCCGGGGAGCTGTTTTTT
TRBD2,TRBV7-2,TRBJ2-3,once,CASSLEASGTASTDTQYF,TGTGCCAGCAGCTTAGAGGCTAGCGGGACAGCTAGCACAGATACGCAGTATTTT
-,TRBV14,TRBJ1-5,-,CASSQGPNQPQHF,TGTGCCAGCAGCCAAGGTCCCAATCAGCCCCAGCATTTT
-,TRBV11-3,TRBJ2-2,-,CASSLGQGRGTGELFF,TGTGCCAGCAGCTTAGGCCAGGGGAGGGGCACCGGGGAGCTGTTTTTT
TRBD2,TRBV13,TRBJ2-7,-,CASSYSGSSHEQYF,TGTGCCAGCAGTTATAGCGGGAGTTCCCACGAGCAGTACTTC
TRBD1,TRBV7-2,TRBJ1-2,-,CASSLGTGAPSGYGYTF,TGTGCCAGCAGCTTAGGAACAGGGGCCCCGAGCGGATATGGCTACACCTTC
-,TRBV15,TRBJ1-2,-,CATSSRGRASLGYTF,TGTGCCACCAGCAGCAGGGGCAGGGCGAGTCTGGGCTACACCTTC
TRBD1,TRBV19,TRBJ1-6,-,CASSTTGDNSPLHF,TGTGCCAGTAGTACCACAGGGGATAATTCACCCCTCCACTTT
-,TRBV29-1,TRBJ2-2,-,CSVQRDVDTGELFF,TGCAGCGTTCAACGGGACGTCGACACCGGGGAGCTGTTTTTT
-,TRBV15,TRBJ1-1,once,CATSFREINTEAFF,TGTGCCACCAGCTTCCGAGAGATTAACACTGAAGCTTTCTTT
-,TRBV21-1,TRBJ2-1,once,CASSNRKNEQFF,TGTGCCAGCAGCAATAGGAAGAATGAGCAGTTCTTC
-,TRBV11-2,TRBJ2-7,-,CASASMGVSSYEQYF,TGTGCCAGCGCCTCGATGGGGGTTAGCTCCTACGAGCAGTACTTC
-,TRBV14,TRBJ1-2,-,CASSERGPRGGYTF,TGTGCCAGCAGCGAGCGGGGCCCCCGCGGAGGCTACACCTTC
TRBD1,TRBV15,TRBJ1-2,-,CATSGDRGLRGYTF,TGTGCCACCAGCGGGGACAGGGGCTTACGGGGCTACACCTTC
-,TRBV6-5,TRBJ1-2,-,CASSYSGTPNYGYTF,TGTGCCAGCAGTTACTCCGGGACACCTAACTATGGCTACACCTTC
-,TRBV5-4,TRBJ1-3,-,CASSFRQLGSGNTIYF,TGTGCCAGCAGCTTCAGACAATTAGGGTCTGGAAACACCATATATTTT